This T cell receptor beta chain was sequenced during a study of blood T cell repertoires in COVID-19. Produced via immunoSEQ multiplex PCR; TCRdb's table is partial and in-frame only. The repertoire holds around 260,000 clones, with 75% to 95% as singletons. CDR3 length equals 16 residues. In germline, CDR1 is KGHSH, CDR2 LQKENI. After removal of 3 bases from V and 7 bases from J, the junction contained 10 bases not matched to a gene. The chain couples TRBV18 to TRBJ2-5; 11 bases align to TRBD2. Sequenced material: PBMCs or T cells enriched from blood (not recorded which). The clonotype originates from a woman aged 30 to 39 who had recovered from COVID-19. The CDR3: CASSPATSGIGRTQYF. CDR3 coding DNA: TGTGCCAGCTCACCGGCGACTAGCGGGATTGGGAGGACCCAGTACTTC.